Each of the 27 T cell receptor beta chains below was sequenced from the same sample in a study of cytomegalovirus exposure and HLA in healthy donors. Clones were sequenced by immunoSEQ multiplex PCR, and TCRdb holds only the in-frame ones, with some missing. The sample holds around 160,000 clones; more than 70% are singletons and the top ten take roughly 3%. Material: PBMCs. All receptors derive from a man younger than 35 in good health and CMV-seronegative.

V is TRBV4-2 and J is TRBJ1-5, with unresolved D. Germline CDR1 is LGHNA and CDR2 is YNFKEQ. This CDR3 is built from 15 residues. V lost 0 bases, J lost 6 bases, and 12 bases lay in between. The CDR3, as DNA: TGTGCCAGCAGCCAAGATGGTGGAGGGCCTCAGCCCCAGCATTTT. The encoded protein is CASSQDGGGPQPQHF.

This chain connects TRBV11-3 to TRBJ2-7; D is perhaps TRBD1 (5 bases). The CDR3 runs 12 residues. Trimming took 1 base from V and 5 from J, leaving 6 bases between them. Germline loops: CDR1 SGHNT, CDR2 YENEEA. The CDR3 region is CASSLGGNEQYF. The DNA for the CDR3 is TGTGCCAGCAGCTTAGGGGGCAACGAGCAGTACTTC.

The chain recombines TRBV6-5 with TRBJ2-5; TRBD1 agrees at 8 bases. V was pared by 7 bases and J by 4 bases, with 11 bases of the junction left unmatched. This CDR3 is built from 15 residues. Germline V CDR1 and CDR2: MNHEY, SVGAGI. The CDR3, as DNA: TGTGCCAGCATCCAAGCAGGGGGCGCGGGAGAGACCCAGTACTTC. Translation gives CASIQAGGAGETQYF.

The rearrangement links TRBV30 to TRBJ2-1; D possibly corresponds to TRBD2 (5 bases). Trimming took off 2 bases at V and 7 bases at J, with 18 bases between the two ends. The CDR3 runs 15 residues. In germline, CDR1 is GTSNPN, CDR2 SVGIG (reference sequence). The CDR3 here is CAWSPSSRRSNEQFF. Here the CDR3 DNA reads TGTGCCTGGAGTCCCTCTTCGAGGAGGTCTAATGAGCAGTTCTTC.

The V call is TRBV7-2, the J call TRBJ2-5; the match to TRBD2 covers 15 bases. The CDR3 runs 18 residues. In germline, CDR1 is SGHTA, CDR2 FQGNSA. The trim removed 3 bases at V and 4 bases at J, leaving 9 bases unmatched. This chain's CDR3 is CASSLIGLAGGPGETQYF. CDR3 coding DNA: TGTGCCAGCAGCTTGATTGGACTAGCGGGAGGGCCAGGAGAGACCCAGTACTTC.

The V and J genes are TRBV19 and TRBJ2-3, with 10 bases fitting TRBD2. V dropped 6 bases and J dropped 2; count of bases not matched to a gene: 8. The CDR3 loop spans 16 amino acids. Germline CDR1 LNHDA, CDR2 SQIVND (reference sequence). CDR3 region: CASSPRTSGNTDTQYF. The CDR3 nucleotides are TGTGCCAGTAGCCCGAGGACTAGCGGCAACACAGATACGCAGTATTTT.

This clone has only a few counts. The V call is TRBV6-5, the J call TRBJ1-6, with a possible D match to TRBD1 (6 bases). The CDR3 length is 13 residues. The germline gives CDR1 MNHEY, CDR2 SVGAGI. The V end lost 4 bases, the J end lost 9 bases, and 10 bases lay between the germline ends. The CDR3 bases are TGTGCCAGCAGTTCGGGACACCCTTCACCCCTCCACTTT. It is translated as CASSSGHPSPLHF.

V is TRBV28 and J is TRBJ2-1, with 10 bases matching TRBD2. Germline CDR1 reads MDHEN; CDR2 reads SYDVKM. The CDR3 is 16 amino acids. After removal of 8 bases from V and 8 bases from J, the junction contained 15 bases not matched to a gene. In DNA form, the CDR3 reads TGTGCCAGCCTAACTAGCGGGATCCCAGTTTTGGATGAGCAGTTCTTC. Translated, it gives CASLTSGIPVLDEQFF.

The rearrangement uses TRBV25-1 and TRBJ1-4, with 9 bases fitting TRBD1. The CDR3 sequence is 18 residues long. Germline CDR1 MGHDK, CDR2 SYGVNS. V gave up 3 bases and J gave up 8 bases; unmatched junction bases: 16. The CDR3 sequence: CASSEPGTGLSNLEKLFF. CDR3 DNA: TGTGCCAGCAGTGAGCCCGGGACAGGGTTATCGAACCTCGAAAAACTGTTTTTT.

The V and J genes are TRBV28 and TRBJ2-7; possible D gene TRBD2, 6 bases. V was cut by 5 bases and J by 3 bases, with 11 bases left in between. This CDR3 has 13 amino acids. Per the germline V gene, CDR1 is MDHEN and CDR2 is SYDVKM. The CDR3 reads CASSRDGSYEQYF. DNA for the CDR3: TGTGCCAGCAGTCGGGACGGGAGCTACGAGCAGTACTTC. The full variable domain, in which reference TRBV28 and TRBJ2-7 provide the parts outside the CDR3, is DVKVTQSSRYLVKRTGEKVFLECVQDMDHENMFWYRQDPGLGLRLIYFSYDVKMKEKGDIPEGYSVSREKKERFSLILESASTNQTSMYLCASSRDGSYEQYFGPGTRLTVT.

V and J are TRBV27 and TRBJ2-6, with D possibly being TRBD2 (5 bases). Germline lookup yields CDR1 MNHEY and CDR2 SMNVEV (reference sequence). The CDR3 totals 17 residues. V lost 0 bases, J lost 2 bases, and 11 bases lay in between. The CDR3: CASSLSVGDAGANVLTF. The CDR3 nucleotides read TGTGCCAGCAGTTTATCGGTCGGGGATGCTGGGGCCAACGTCCTGACTTTC.

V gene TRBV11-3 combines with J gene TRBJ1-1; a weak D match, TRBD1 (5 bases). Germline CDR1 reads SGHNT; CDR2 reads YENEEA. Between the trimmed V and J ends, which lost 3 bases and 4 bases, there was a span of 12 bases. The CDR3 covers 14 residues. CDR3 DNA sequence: TGTGCCAGCAGCTTTGGGGGGGATGGCACTGAAGCTTTCTTT. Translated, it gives CASSFGGDGTEAFF.

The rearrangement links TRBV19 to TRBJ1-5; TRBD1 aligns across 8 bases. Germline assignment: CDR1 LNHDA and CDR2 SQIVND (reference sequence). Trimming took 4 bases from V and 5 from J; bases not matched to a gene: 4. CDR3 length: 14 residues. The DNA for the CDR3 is TGTGCCAGTAGTAAGGGACAGGATGATCAGCCCCAGCATTTT. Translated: CASSKGQDDQPQHF.

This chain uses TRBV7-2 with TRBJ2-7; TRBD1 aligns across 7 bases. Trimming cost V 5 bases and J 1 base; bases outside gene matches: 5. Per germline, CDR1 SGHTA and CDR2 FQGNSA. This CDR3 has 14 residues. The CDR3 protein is CASSAGTVSYEQYF. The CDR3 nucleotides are TGTGCCAGCAGCGCCGGGACAGTGTCCTACGAGCAGTACTTC.

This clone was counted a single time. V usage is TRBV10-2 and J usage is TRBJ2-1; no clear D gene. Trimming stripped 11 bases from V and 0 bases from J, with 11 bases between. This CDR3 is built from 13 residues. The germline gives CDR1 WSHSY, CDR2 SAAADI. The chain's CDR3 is CACSLSSYNEQFF. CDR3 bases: TGCGCCTGTAGTTTGAGCTCCTACAATGAGCAGTTCTTC.

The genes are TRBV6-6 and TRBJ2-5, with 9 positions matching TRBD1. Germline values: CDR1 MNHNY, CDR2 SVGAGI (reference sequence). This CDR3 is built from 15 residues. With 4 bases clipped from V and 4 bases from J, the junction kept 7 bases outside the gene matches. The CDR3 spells CASSFRDRVVETQYF. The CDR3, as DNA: TGTGCCAGCAGTTTCCGGGACAGGGTTGTAGAGACCCAGTACTTC.

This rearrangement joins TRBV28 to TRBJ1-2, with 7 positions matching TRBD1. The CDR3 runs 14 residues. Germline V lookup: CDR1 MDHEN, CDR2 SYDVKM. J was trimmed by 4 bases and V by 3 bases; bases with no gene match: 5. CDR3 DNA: TGTGCCAGCAGTTTGCCCGGGACAGTCTATGGCTACACCTTC. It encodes CASSLPGTVYGYTF.

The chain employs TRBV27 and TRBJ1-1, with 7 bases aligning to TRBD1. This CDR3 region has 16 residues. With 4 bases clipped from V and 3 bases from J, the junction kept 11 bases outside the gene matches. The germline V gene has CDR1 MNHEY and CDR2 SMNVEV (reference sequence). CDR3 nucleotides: TGTGCCAGCAGTTCAGCGCCGGGACAGTGGGACACTGAAGCTTTCTTT. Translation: CASSSAPGQWDTEAFF.

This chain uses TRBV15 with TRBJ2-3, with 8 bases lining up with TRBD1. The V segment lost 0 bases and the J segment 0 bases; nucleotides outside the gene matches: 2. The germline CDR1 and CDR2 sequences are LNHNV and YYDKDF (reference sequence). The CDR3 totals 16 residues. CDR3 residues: CATSRDQGASTDTQYF. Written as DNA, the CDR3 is TGTGCCACCAGCAGAGATCAGGGGGCCAGCACAGATACGCAGTATTTT.

The CDR3 sequence is CASSQGVQGAETQYF. CDR3 DNA: TGCGCCAGCAGCCAAGGGGTCCAGGGGGCGGAGACCCAGTACTTC. The gene calls are TRBV4-3 and TRBJ2-5, with 8 bases aligning to TRBD1. The J segment lost 5 bases and the V segment lost 1 base, leaving 6 bases of the junction unmatched. Germline V gives CDR1 LGHNA, CDR2 YSLEER. This CDR3 region has 15 residues.

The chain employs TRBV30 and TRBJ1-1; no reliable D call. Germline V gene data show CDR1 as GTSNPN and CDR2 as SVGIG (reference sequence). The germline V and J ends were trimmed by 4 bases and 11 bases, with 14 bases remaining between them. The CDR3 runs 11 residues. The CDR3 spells CAWTSLRGAFF. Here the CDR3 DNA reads TGTGCCTGGACTTCCCTTCGAGGGGCTTTCTTT.

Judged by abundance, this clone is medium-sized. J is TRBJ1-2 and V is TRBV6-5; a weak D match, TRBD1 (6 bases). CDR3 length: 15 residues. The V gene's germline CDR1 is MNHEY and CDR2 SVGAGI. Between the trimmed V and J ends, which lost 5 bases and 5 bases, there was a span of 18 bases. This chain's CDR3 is CASSPSSRGGYGYTF. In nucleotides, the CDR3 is TGTGCCAGCAGTCCCTCCAGCAGGGGAGGGTATGGCTACACCTTC.

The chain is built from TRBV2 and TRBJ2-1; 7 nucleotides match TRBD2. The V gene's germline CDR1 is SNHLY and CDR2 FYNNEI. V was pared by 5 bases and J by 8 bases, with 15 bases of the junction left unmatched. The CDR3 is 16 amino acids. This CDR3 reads CASSPSRGRVGDEQFF. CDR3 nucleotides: TGTGCCAGCAGTCCCTCACGGGGGAGGGTGGGGGATGAGCAGTTCTTC.

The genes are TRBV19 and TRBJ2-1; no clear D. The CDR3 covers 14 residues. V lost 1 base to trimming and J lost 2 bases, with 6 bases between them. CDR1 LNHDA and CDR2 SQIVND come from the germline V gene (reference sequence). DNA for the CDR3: TGTGCCAGTAGTATAGGAGGTACCTACAATGAGCAGTTCTTC. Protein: CASSIGGTYNEQFF.

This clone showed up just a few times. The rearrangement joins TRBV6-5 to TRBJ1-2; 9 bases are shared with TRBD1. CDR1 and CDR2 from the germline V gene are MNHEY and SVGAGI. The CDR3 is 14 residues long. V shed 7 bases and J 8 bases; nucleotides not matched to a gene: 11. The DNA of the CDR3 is TGTGCCAGCACCCGGGACAGGGACGTCGGGGGCTACACCTTC. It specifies CASTRDRDVGGYTF.

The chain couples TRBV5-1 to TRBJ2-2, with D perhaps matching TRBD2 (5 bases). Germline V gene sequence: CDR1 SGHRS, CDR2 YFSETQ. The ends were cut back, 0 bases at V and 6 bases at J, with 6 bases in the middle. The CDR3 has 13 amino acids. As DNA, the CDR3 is TGCGCCAGCAGCTTGGGAGGGCCCGGGGAGCTGTTTTTT. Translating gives CASSLGGPGELFF.

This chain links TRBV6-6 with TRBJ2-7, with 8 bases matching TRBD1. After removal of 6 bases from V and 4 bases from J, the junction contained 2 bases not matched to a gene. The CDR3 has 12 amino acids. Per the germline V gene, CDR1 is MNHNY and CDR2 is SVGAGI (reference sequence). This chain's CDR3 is CASSRQGYEQYF. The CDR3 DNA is TGTGCCAGCAGCCGACAGGGGTACGAGCAGTACTTC.